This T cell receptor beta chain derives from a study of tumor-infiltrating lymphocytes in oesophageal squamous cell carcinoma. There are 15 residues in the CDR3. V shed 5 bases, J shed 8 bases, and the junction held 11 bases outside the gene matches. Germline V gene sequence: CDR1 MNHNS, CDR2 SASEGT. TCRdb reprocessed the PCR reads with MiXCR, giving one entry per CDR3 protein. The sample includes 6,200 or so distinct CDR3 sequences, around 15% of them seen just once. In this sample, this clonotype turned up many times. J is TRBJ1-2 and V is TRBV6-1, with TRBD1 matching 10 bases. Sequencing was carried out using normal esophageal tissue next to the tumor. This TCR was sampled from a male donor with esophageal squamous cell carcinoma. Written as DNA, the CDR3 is TGTGCCAGCAGTTCCTATTTGGGACAGGGGATGGGCTACACCTTC. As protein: CASSSYLGQGMGYTF.